Sequencing of this T cell receptor (beta chain) was carried out in a study of T-cell memory formation after mild COVID-19. The V and J ends lost 6 bases and 9 bases respectively, with 12 bases between them. The CDR3 sequence is 11 residues long. Germline V gene lookup returns CDR1 SQVTM and CDR2 ANQGSEA. Overall study findings and caveats: Clones from the second wave (peaking day 37) had unconfirmed SARS-CoV-2 specificity. Most CD4+ clones that shrank were in CM and EM, while CD8+ ones turned up in EMRA. Cross-reactive memory appears to have joined, as suggested by some responding clones showing up in pre-infection memory.

In the case of this clonotype: Its specificity is unknown.

From the 5' RACE reads, TCRdb called clonotypes with MiXCR, one entry per CDR3 protein. The sample lists about 110,000 distinct CDR3 sequences, 13% to 15% occurring once. Sequencing was carried out using PBMCs or a T cell subset sorted from them (not recorded which). This chain connects TRBV29-1 to TRBJ2-1, with D perhaps TRBD1 or TRBD2 (5 bases each). This clonotype originated in a man aged 18 to 29 who had mild COVID-19 (a few samples of this study predate the infection). Cell type and time point are not known. The CDR3 here is CSVARGAEQFF. CDR3 coding DNA: TGCAGCGTAGCCCGAGGGGCTGAGCAGTTCTTC.